The 26 T cell receptor beta chains presented below share a single source sample, sequenced in a study of CXCR3-negative and CXCR3-positive naive CD8 T cells. UMI-tagged TRB cDNA libraries were built via 5' RACE. TCRdb reprocessed the 5' RACE reads and stores each CDR3 protein as one record, lacking DNA. This listing includes 130,000 or so distinct CDR3 sequences. The sample was naive CXCR3- CD8+ T cells from blood. As for subset: CD45RO-CCR7+CD27+CD95- naive CD8+ T cells lacking CXCR3 (TNR3-). These receptors came from a human donor in good health. Some clones in this sample may be carry-over from other donors' samples.

The chain couples TRBV9 to TRBJ2-1; TCRdb indicates TRBD2, and absent DNA this call remains unverified. Germline CDR1 and CDR2: SGDLS and YYNGEE. The CDR3 covers 17 residues. CDR3 sequence reads: CASSVETSGIQDNEQFF.

This chain connects TRBV29-1 to TRBJ2-7; the TCRdb D gene call, TRBD1, has no DNA to confirm it. Germline assignment: CDR1 SQVTM and CDR2 ANQGSEA. The CDR3 loop spans 13 amino acids. This CDR3 is CSVDTGRLFEQYF.

The CDR3 loop reads CASSQEGGLLYEQYF. The rearrangement joins TRBV3-1 to TRBJ2-7. The germline V gene has CDR1 LGHDT and CDR2 YNNKEL (reference sequence). This CDR3 contains 15 residues.

V usage is TRBV7-2 and J usage is TRBJ2-1; TCRdb's D call, TRBD1, is unchecked because there is no DNA. CDR1 SGHTA and CDR2 FQGNSA come from the germline V gene. There are 17 residues in the CDR3. This chain's CDR3 is CASSFSGAAYSYNEQFF. Full variable domain (outside the CDR3, taken from reference TRBV7-2 and TRBJ2-1): GAGVSQSPSNKVTEKGKDVELRCDPISGHTALYWYRQSLGQGLEFLIYFQGNSAPDKSGLPSDRFSAERTGGSVSTLTIQRTQQEDSAVYLCASSFSGAAYSYNEQFFGPGTRLTVL.

The genes are TRBV20-1 and TRBJ2-7; TCRdb indicates TRBD2, and absent DNA this call remains unverified. The CDR3 contains 16 residues. Per the germline V gene, CDR1 is DFQATT and CDR2 is SNEGSKA (reference sequence). CDR3 region: CSARTIRDSLTYEQYF.

The chain carries TRBV3-1 and TRBJ1-5; TCRdb reports TRBD1, a call that lacks DNA to check it against. There are 15 residues in the CDR3. CDR1 and CDR2 from the germline V gene are LGHDT and YNNKEL (reference sequence). CDR3 sequence: CASSQEGAPDQPQHF.

This chain joins TRBV4-3 and TRBJ2-5. CDR3 length equals 14 residues. Germline values: CDR1 LGHNA, CDR2 YSLEER. CDR3 sequence: CASSQEFQQETQYF.

The J gene is TRBJ2-3, the V gene TRBV7-9. Per germline, CDR1 SEHNR and CDR2 FQNEAQ (reference sequence). The CDR3 is made up of 12 amino acids. The CDR3 region is CASSNDRDAQYF.

This sequence joins TRBV9 and TRBJ2-1; TCRdb selects TRBD1, and the lack of DNA leaves this call unchecked. CDR1 and CDR2 from the germline V gene are SGDLS and YYNGEE. CDR3 length equals 16 residues. The CDR3 protein is CASSVARTPSYNEQFF.

This chain links TRBV12-3 or TRBV12-4 with TRBJ2-3. CDR3 length: 11 amino acids. The CDR3 loop is CASKISATQYF.

The V and J genes are TRBV27 and TRBJ2-7; TCRdb outputs TRBD1, but without DNA this stays unchecked. Germline CDR1 and CDR2: MNHEY and SMNVEV (reference sequence). CDR3 length: 11 amino acids. CDR3 region: CATGTAYEQYF.

CDR3 sequence reads: CASNPDWAGGPSETQYF. The V gene is TRBV12-3 or TRBV12-4, the J gene TRBJ2-5; TCRdb calls TRBD2, which cannot be checked without DNA. The CDR3 has 17 residues.

The chain joins TRBV3-1 to TRBJ1-3; absent DNA, TCRdb's TRBD1 call cannot be checked. Germline values: CDR1 LGHDT, CDR2 YNNKEL (reference sequence). This CDR3 comprises 16 residues. The CDR3 here is CASSQVQGGAGNTIYF.

The chain uses TRBV20-1 and TRBJ2-3; TCRdb picks TRBD1, but there is no DNA to check that call. Germline V gene sequence: CDR1 DFQATT, CDR2 SNEGSKA (reference sequence). The CDR3 covers 20 residues. The CDR3 here is CSAAPGPSTTPFDSTDTQYF.

The rearrangement joins TRBV19 to TRBJ2-7; TCRdb picks TRBD1, but there is no DNA to check that call. This CDR3 comprises 17 residues. Germline V CDR1 and CDR2: LNHDA, SQIVND (reference sequence). The CDR3: CASSIDPNGTGAYEQYF.

The V call is TRBV4-1, the J call TRBJ2-5; TCRdb's assignment of TRBD1 cannot be checked, as there is no DNA. Germline-derived CDR1 and CDR2 are MGHRA and YSYEKL. This CDR3 region has 15 residues. CDR3 protein: CASSLIQDRWETQYF.

The chain has TRBV6-1 and TRBJ2-1. In germline, CDR1 is MNHNS, CDR2 SASEGT. This CDR3 is 13 amino acids long. The CDR3 sequence is CASSPHEYNEQFF.

V gene TRBV11-3 combines with J gene TRBJ2-7; TCRdb outputs TRBD2, but without DNA this stays unchecked. The CDR3 covers 16 residues. Germline loops: CDR1 SGHNT, CDR2 YENEEA. CDR3 sequence: CASSLGTSGSYYEQYF.

V and J are TRBV7-9 and TRBJ1-2; TCRdb selects TRBD1, and the lack of DNA leaves this call unchecked. Germline-derived CDR1 and CDR2 are SEHNR and FQNEAQ (reference sequence). There are 17 residues in the CDR3. The CDR3: CASSVGTGEWIDYGYTF.

V is TRBV7-9 and J is TRBJ2-3; the D call from TCRdb, TRBD1, cannot be confirmed without DNA. The CDR3 totals 16 residues. Germline V gene lookup returns CDR1 SEHNR and CDR2 FQNEAQ (reference sequence). The CDR3 sequence is CASSPERGRVTDTQYF.

The chain links TRBV5-1 to TRBJ2-7; absent DNA, TCRdb's TRBD2 call cannot be checked. The germline CDR1 and CDR2 sequences are SGHRS and YFSETQ. The CDR3 is made up of 15 amino acids. This CDR3 is CASSSHGPFSYEQYF.

The chain uses TRBV7-8 and TRBJ2-3; TCRdb returns TRBD1, unconfirmable since there is no DNA. Germline assignment: CDR1 SGHVS and CDR2 FQNEAQ. This CDR3 region has 17 residues. The CDR3 is CASSLTGQGSSADTQYF.

V and J are TRBV6-2 or TRBV6-3 and TRBJ2-7; TCRdb calls TRBD2, which cannot be checked without DNA. The CDR3 has 15 amino acids. Germline lookup yields CDR1 MNHEY and CDR2 SVGEGT. The CDR3 reads CASSSRSGGPYEQYF.

The gene calls are TRBV13 and TRBJ2-3; TCRdb picks TRBD2, but there is no DNA to check that call. The CDR3 is 17 residues long. From germline, CDR1 is PRHDT and CDR2 FYEKMQ (reference sequence). The CDR3 here is CASSLVERGLFTDTQYF. The full variable domain, rest sourced from reference TRBV13 and TRBJ2-3, is AAGVIQSPRHLIKEKRETATLKCYPIPRHDTVYWYQQGPGQDPQFLISFYEKMQSDKGSIPDRFSAQQFSDYHSELNMSSLELGDSALYFCASSLVERGLFTDTQYFGPGTRLTVL.

The V gene is TRBV28, the J gene TRBJ2-7; lacking DNA, the TRBD2 call made by TCRdb goes unchecked. This CDR3 is built from 15 residues. Germline CDR1 and CDR2: MDHEN and SYDVKM. The CDR3 spells CASSLSSGSRYEQYF.

J is TRBJ2-7 and V is TRBV7-9; TCRdb outputs TRBD1, but without DNA this stays unchecked. This CDR3 is 13 amino acids long. The germline V gene has CDR1 SEHNR and CDR2 FQNEAQ (reference sequence). This CDR3 reads CASRTVGGGEQYF.